The subject of this entry is one T cell receptor beta chain. Its specificity is not known. These data belong to a study of OX40 agonist ivuxolimab in advanced cancers. Across the study: Ivuxolimab is an agonistic anti-OX40 (CD134) antibody, and patients were treated with it. Age averaged around 58 years (range roughly 23 to 85), and more than 80% were male.

V lost 3 bases to trimming and J lost 0 bases, with 17 bases between them. Germline V gives CDR1 MNHEY, CDR2 SMNVEV (reference sequence). The CDR3 consists of 18 residues. Study-wide results and caveats: Among the lowest levels of clonal expansion were found in partial responders at 0.1-3.0 mg/kg. Both blood CD4+ and CD8+ T cells showed clonal growth by week 6 at 0.1 to 3.0 mg/kg.

Assay used: immunoSEQ multiplex PCR; TCRdb lists only in-frame clones, some missing. The data contain some 110,000 clones, over 75% of them singletons. This chain uses TRBV27 with TRBJ2-2, with D possibly being TRBD1 (6 bases). This clonotype originated in an adult with an advanced solid tumor such as melanoma, head and neck, liver or kidney cancer. Source: CD4+ or CD8+ T cells sorted from blood, taken in a trial of the OX40 agonist ivuxolimab. DNA of the CDR3: TGTGCCAGCAGTTTCTCCGGGACACGGGGAACGAACACCGGGGAGCTGTTTTTT. Its translation: CASSFSGTRGTNTGELFF.